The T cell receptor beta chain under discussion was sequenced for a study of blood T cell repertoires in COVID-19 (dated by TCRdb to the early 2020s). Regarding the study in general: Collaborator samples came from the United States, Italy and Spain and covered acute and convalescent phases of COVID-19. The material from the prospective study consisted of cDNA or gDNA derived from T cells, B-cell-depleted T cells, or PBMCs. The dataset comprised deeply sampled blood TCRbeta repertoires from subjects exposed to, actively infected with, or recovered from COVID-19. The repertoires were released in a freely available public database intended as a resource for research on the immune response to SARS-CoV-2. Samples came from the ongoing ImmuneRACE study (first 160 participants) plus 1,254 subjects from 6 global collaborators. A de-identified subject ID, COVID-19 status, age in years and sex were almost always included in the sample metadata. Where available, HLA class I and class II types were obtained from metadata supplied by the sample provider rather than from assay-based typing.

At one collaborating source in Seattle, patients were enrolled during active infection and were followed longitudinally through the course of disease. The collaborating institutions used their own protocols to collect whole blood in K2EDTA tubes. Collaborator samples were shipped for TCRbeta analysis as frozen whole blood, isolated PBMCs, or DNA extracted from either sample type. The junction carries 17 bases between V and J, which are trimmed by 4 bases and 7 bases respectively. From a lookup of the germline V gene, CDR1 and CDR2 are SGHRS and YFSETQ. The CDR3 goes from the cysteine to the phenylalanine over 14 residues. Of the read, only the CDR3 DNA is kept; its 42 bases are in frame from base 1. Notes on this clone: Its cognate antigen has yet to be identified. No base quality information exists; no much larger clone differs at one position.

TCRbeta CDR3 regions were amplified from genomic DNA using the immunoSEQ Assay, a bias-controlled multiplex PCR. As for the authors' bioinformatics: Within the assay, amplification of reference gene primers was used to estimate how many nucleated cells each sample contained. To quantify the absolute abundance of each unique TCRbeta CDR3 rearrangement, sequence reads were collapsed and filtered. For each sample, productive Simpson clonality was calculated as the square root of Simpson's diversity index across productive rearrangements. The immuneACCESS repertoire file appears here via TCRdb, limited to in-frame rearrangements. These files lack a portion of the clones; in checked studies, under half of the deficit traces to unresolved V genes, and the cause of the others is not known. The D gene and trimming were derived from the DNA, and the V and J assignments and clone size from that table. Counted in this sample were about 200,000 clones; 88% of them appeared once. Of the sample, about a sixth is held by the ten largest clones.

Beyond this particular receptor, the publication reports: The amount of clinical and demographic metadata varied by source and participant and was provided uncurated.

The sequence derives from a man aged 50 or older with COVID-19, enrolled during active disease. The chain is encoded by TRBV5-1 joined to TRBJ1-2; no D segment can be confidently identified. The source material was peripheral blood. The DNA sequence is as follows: TGCGCCAGCAGCCAAGGACTCTCCGGTGGTGGCTACACCTTC. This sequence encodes CASSQGLSGGGYTF.